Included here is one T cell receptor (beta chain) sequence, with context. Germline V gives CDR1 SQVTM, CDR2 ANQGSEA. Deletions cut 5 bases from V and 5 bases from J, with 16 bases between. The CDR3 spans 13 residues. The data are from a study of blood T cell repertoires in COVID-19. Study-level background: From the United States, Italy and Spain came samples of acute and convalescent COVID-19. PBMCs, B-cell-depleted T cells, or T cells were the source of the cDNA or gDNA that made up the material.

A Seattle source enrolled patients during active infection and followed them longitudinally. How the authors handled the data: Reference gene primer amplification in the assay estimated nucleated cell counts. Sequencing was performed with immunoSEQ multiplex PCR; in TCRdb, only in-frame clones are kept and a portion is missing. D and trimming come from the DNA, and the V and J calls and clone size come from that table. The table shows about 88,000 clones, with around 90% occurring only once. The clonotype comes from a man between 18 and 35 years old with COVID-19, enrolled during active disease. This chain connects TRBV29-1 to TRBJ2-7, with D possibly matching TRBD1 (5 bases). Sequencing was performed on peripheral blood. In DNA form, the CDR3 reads TGCAGCGTTCGACAGCCGCTCCTGGACGAGCAGTACTTC. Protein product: CSVRQPLLDEQYF.